These 29 T cell receptor beta chains were sequenced from one sample in a study of shared clonotypes between healthy human individuals. Here immunoSEQ multiplex PCR was the method, and the copy in TCRdb shows in-frame clones only, minus some. The table has some 2.1 million clones, around 95% seen once; the top ten hold about 1.7%. In the naive CD8 group, cells lacked CD45RO and were positively selected for CCR7, so terminally differentiated effector memory CD45RA+ cells were left out. The specimen was naive CD8+ T cells from PBMCs. These receptors originate from a man younger than 35 in good health. Some clones in this sample may be carry-over from other donors' samples.

In DNA form, the CDR3 reads TGTGCCAGCAGCCCAAAGGGACATACTCTCTTAACAGATACGCAGTATTTT. Translating it yields CASSPKGHTLLTDTQYF. The V and J genes are TRBV14 and TRBJ2-3; the D gene is possibly TRBD1 (6 bases). V was pared by 4 bases and J by 3 bases, with 20 bases between. This CDR3 has 17 residues. Per germline, CDR1 SGHDN and CDR2 FVKESK.

This rearrangement joins TRBV7-9 to TRBJ2-3; no reliable D call. The CDR3 extends over 13 amino acids. CDR1 and CDR2 from the germline V gene are SEHNR and FQNEAQ (reference sequence). V was trimmed by 7 bases and J by 6 bases, leaving 14 bases between them. The CDR3, as DNA: TGTGCCAGCAAGGCAGCCCACGGCGATACGCAGTATTTT. This encodes CASKAAHGDTQYF.

The chain employs TRBV7-2 and TRBJ1-2; D ambiguous. V was shortened by 4 bases and J by 5 bases, with 14 bases between the two germline ends. This CDR3 is built from 14 residues. Germline V gene sequence: CDR1 SGHTA, CDR2 FQGNSA. The CDR3 is CASSSTWRDYGYTF. The CDR3 coding sequence is TGTGCCAGCAGCTCAACCTGGAGGGATTATGGCTACACCTTC.

The rearrangement uses TRBV27 and TRBJ2-3; 7 bases agree with TRBD2. This CDR3 region has 15 residues. V shed 3 bases, J shed 4 bases, and the junction held 7 bases outside the gene matches. The germline V gene has CDR1 MNHEY and CDR2 SMNVEV (reference sequence). For the CDR3, the DNA is TGTGCCAGCAGTTTTAGTAGCGGGTCCGCAGATACGCAGTATTTT. Protein: CASSFSSGSADTQYF.

This clone has only one observation. The genes are TRBV7-9 and TRBJ2-1; D is ambiguous. The germline V and J ends were trimmed by 8 bases and 9 bases, with 11 bases remaining between them. The CDR3 totals 11 residues. CDR1 is SEHNR, CDR2 FQNEAQ, per germline (reference sequence). The CDR3 spells CASRISGEQFF. CDR3 DNA: TGTGCCAGCCGGATTTCGGGTGAGCAGTTCTTC.

To note about this clone: The limits of the CDR3 on the DNA are not certain, so only TCRdb's listed CDR3 is given. CDR3 amino acids: CASSPTFGAGEQYF. The chain employs TRBV19 and TRBJ2-7. The CDR3 spans 14 residues, counting both ends. Germline lookup yields CDR1 LNHDA and CDR2 SQIVND (reference sequence).

This chain links TRBV7-2 with TRBJ1-2; D unresolved. CDR3 length: 14 residues. The V gene's germline CDR1 is SGHTA and CDR2 FQGNSA. The ends were cut back, 5 bases at V and 2 bases at J, with 12 bases in the middle. CDR3 loop: CASSLDGRNYGYTF. CDR3 bases: TGTGCCAGCAGCCTAGATGGCAGGAACTATGGCTACACCTTC.

The chain joins TRBV13 to TRBJ2-4; 9 bases map to TRBD1. J lost 1 base, V lost 3 bases, and 4 bases had no gene match. Per the germline V gene, CDR1 is PRHDT and CDR2 is FYEKMQ (reference sequence). The CDR3 spans 16 residues. The CDR3 DNA reads TGTGCCAGCAGCTTGAACAGGGGGCGCGCCAAAAACATTCAGTACTTC. It specifies CASSLNRGRAKNIQYF.

This chain links TRBV10-2 with TRBJ2-7, with a tentative D call TRBD1 (6 bases). Germline values: CDR1 WSHSY, CDR2 SAAADI. The ends were cut back, 5 bases at V and 2 bases at J, with 13 bases in the middle. This CDR3 has 14 amino acids. The CDR3 DNA sequence: TGCGCCAGCAGTTCCGGGACACCGGCCTACGAGCAGTACTTC. Translation: CASSSGTPAYEQYF.

This clone was detected only once. The chain couples TRBV9 to TRBJ1-2, with D possibly TRBD1 on 5 matching bases. This CDR3 is 13 amino acids long. The V and J ends lost 3 bases and 8 bases respectively, with 14 bases between them. The V gene's germline CDR1 is SGDLS and CDR2 YYNGEE. As DNA, the CDR3 is TGTGCCAGCAGCGCCCGGGACCTCTCCGGCTACACCTTC. Translating gives CASSARDLSGYTF.

This rearrangement joins TRBV7-9 to TRBJ2-7; 9 bases line up with TRBD1. The CDR3 is 15 amino acids. Trimming cost V 1 base and J 5 bases; bases outside gene matches: 6. Germline CDR1 reads SEHNR; CDR2 reads FQNEAQ (reference sequence). CDR3 residues: CASSLVGTGSHEQYF. For the CDR3, the DNA is TGTGCCAGCAGCTTAGTCGGGACAGGGTCCCACGAGCAGTACTTC.

The V gene is TRBV6-5, the J gene TRBJ2-7, with TRBD1 matching 10 bases. This CDR3 spans 15 amino acids. The germline V gene has CDR1 MNHEY and CDR2 SVGAGI. The ends lost 2 bases at V and 0 bases at J; junction bases unmatched: 1. The CDR3 DNA is TGTGCCAGCAGTTACCGGACAGGGGGCTCCTACGAGCAGTACTTC. Protein sequence: CASSYRTGGSYEQYF.

This clone was seen only once. The rearrangement joins TRBV7-2 to TRBJ2-7; tentative D call: TRBD2 (5 bases). Germline V gene sequence: CDR1 SGHTA, CDR2 FQGNSA. The CDR3 runs to 14 residues. Trimming left V 4 bases short and J 7 bases short, with 17 bases between. In nucleotides, the CDR3 is TGTGCCAGCAGCTCCTCCCTACTAGTATGGGAGCAGTACTTC. Amino acid sequence: CASSSSLLVWEQYF.

This rearrangement joins TRBV7-9 to TRBJ2-7, with a tentative D call TRBD1 (5 bases). CDR3 length: 13 amino acids. Germline V gene data show CDR1 as SEHNR and CDR2 as FQNEAQ (reference sequence). V lost 6 bases and J 4 bases, leaving 13 bases between the germline ends. The CDR3 protein is CASRPQGGYEQYF. The CDR3 DNA follows: TGTGCCAGCAGACCCCAGGGTGGATACGAGCAGTACTTC.

This chain uses TRBV7-2 with TRBJ2-3, with no clear D. This CDR3 region has 15 residues. Trimming shortened V by 1 base and J by 3 bases, and 11 bases separated the two germline ends. From germline, CDR1 is SGHTA and CDR2 FQGNSA. CDR3 sequence: CASSLVVVLTDTQYF. CDR3 nucleotides: TGTGCCAGCAGCTTAGTTGTGGTACTTACAGATACGCAGTATTTT.

This chain connects TRBV7-6 to TRBJ2-2; TRBD1 is a possible D gene (6 bases). The CDR3 length is 17 residues. V lost 1 base to trimming and J lost 4 bases, with 16 bases between them. From germline, CDR1 is SGHVS and CDR2 FNYEAQ. CDR3 in amino acids: CASSLEASGVGTGELFF. CDR3 DNA sequence: TGTGCCAGCAGCTTAGAAGCTTCAGGGGTCGGCACCGGGGAGCTGTTTTTT.

V usage is TRBV30 and J usage is TRBJ1-1; D gene ambiguous. This CDR3 has 13 residues. The V end lost 3 bases, the J end lost 5 bases, and 13 bases lay between the germline ends. Germline CDR1 and CDR2: GTSNPN and SVGIG (reference sequence). This CDR3 reads CAWSGVVGTEAFF. The DNA for the CDR3 is TGTGCCTGGAGCGGGGTCGTGGGGACTGAAGCTTTCTTT.

This chain joins TRBV28 and TRBJ1-5; D is perhaps TRBD1 (5 bases). V lost 10 bases, J lost 7 bases, and 17 bases lay in between. The germline V gene encodes CDR1 MDHEN and CDR2 SYDVKM. The CDR3 runs 13 residues. CDR3 amino acids: CATSSGFWQPQHF. The CDR3 DNA is TGTGCCACCTCTTCAGGGTTTTGGCAGCCCCAGCATTTT.

This clone appeared a few times. This chain uses TRBV5-1 with TRBJ2-2; TRBD2 agrees at 8 bases. The length of the CDR3 is 15 residues. CDR1 and CDR2 (germline): SGHRS, YFSETQ. The junction had 2 bases not matched to a gene; V was cut back by 0 bases and J by 4 bases. The CDR3 DNA sequence: TGCGCCAGCAGCTTGGGTCTAGCGGGCACCGGGGAGCTGTTTTTT. Protein product: CASSLGLAGTGELFF.

The CDR3 protein is CASSPVGQNQPQHF. The CDR3 DNA reads as TGTGCCAGCAGCCCAGTGGGACAGAATCAGCCCCAGCATTTT. The V call is TRBV28, the J call TRBJ1-5; TRBD1 aligns across 7 bases. V lost 6 bases to trimming and J lost 4 bases; unmatched junction nucleotides: 6. This CDR3 region has 14 residues. The germline gives CDR1 MDHEN, CDR2 SYDVKM.

V usage is TRBV5-1 and J usage is TRBJ1-2; a weak D match, TRBD1 (6 bases). CDR3 length: 17 amino acids. Germline V gene data show CDR1 as SGHRS and CDR2 as YFSETQ. Between the trimmed V and J ends, which lost 4 bases and 2 bases, there was a span of 21 bases. CDR3 in amino acids: CASSVTAGAPVNYGYTF. The CDR3 DNA reads TGCGCCAGCAGCGTTACGGCAGGGGCCCCTGTGAACTATGGCTACACCTTC.

The V gene is TRBV11-3, the J gene TRBJ2-7; D may match TRBD1 or TRBD2 (6 bases each). CDR1 SGHNT and CDR2 YENEEA come from the germline V gene. V gave up 5 bases and J gave up 2 bases, with 13 bases separating them. This CDR3 contains 14 residues. The DNA for the CDR3 is TGTGCCAGCAGCCCCCAGGGGAGGACCTACGAGCAGTACTTC. This sequence encodes CASSPQGRTYEQYF.

The gene calls are TRBV28 and TRBJ2-4; tentatively, D is TRBD2 (7 bases). Deletions cut 5 bases from V and 7 bases from J, with 12 bases between. The CDR3 is made up of 13 amino acids. The germline V gene encodes CDR1 MDHEN and CDR2 SYDVKM. The CDR3 nucleotides read TGTGCCAGCAGTCCAGGGGAGGGGAACATTCAGTACTTC. Encoded protein: CASSPGEGNIQYF.

The rearrangement uses TRBV4-1 and TRBJ2-2; D uncertain. Germline CDR1 is MGHRA and CDR2 is YSYEKL. The CDR3 extends over 15 amino acids. Trimming took off 1 base at V and 6 bases at J, with 12 bases between the two ends. The CDR3 reads CASSQGLWVAGELFF. The DNA of the CDR3 is TGCGCCAGCAGCCAAGGACTCTGGGTGGCCGGGGAGCTGTTTTTT.

The rearrangement uses TRBV29-1 and TRBJ2-3; TRBD2 matches 10 bases. V was clipped by 0 bases and J by 4 bases; unmatched bases: 4. Germline CDR1 and CDR2: SQVTM and ANQGSEA. The CDR3 runs to 15 residues. CDR3 sequence (DNA): TGCAGCGTTGAAGAAGGCCTAGCGGGAGCAGATACGCAGTATTTT. Translated: CSVEEGLAGADTQYF.

CDR3 residues: CASSLGLIRTSGSTDTQYF. DNA for the CDR3: TGTGCCAGCAGCTTGGGGCTTATCCGGACTAGCGGGAGCACAGATACGCAGTATTTT. The V gene is TRBV7-8, the J gene TRBJ2-3, with 11 bases lining up with TRBD2. The CDR3 runs to 19 residues. With 3 bases clipped from V and 0 bases from J, the junction kept 11 bases outside the gene matches. In germline, CDR1 is SGHVS, CDR2 FQNEAQ.

The gene calls are TRBV27 and TRBJ2-7; TRBD2 might be the D (5 bases). The CDR3 is 15 amino acids. From germline, CDR1 is MNHEY and CDR2 SMNVEV (reference sequence). The germline V and J ends were trimmed by 3 bases and 4 bases, with 16 bases remaining between them. The CDR3 DNA sequence: TGTGCCAGCAGTTTGGGGTGGCAGAGGACTTACGAGCAGTACTTC. Encoded protein: CASSLGWQRTYEQYF.

The chain links TRBV5-1 to TRBJ2-4; the match to TRBD2 covers 7 bases. The ends lost 3 bases at V and 0 bases at J; junction bases unmatched: 9. Germline V CDR1 and CDR2: SGHRS, YFSETQ. The CDR3 contains 17 residues. The CDR3 is CASSWTPSGLAKNIQYF. Written as DNA, the CDR3 is TGCGCCAGCAGCTGGACCCCTAGCGGACTAGCCAAAAACATTCAGTACTTC.

J is TRBJ2-7 and V is TRBV4-1, with 8 bases identical to TRBD1. The CDR3 is 16 amino acids. Germline CDR1 and CDR2: MGHRA and YSYEKL. J lost 3 bases, V lost 3 bases, and 10 bases had no gene match. The CDR3 DNA sequence: TGCGCCAGCAGCCATCATATTGCAGGGGGCGGCTACGAGCAGTACTTC. Its translation is CASSHHIAGGGYEQYF.